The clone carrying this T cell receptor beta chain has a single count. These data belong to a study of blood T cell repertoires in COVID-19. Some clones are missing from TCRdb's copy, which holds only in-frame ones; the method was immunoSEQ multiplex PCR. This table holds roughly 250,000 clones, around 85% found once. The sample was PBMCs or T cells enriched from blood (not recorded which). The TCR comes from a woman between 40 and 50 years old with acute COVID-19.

The DNA of the CDR3 is TGTGCCAGCAGCCCGGGACTAGGGAACTACAATGAGCAGTTCTTC. It encodes CASSPGLGNYNEQFF. The V gene is TRBV7-2, the J gene TRBJ2-1; 8 bases map to TRBD2. Germline V lookup: CDR1 SGHTA, CDR2 FQGNSA. Trimming cost V 5 bases and J 3 bases; bases outside gene matches: 6. The length of the CDR3 is 15 residues.